These 5 T cell receptor beta chains came from one sample sequenced in a study of control samples from healthy donors and cancer patients. Clones were read by immunoSEQ multiplex PCR, and TCRdb kept only the in-frame ones, dropping some. Among over 60,000 clones listed, 80% to 90% were seen once. The specimen was PBMCs. The source of these receptors is a woman aged 55 to 70 with head and neck cancer.

This clone was detected only once. The V call is TRBV29-1, the J call TRBJ2-7; 8 bases are shared with TRBD1. Trimming at V came to 4 bases and at J to 4 bases, leaving 3 bases not matched to a gene. Germline-derived CDR1 and CDR2 are SQVTM and ANQGSEA. The CDR3 covers 12 residues. CDR3 coding DNA: TGCAGCGTTGCTGGGACAGGTTACGAGCAGTACTTC. This codes for CSVAGTGYEQYF.

The chain couples TRBV10-1 to TRBJ2-5, with 15 bases lining up with TRBD2. The germline V gene has CDR1 WNHNN and CDR2 SYGVQD (reference sequence). Unmatched junction bases numbered 5, after V lost 4 bases and J lost 5 bases. This CDR3 is 16 amino acids long. In DNA form, the CDR3 reads TGCGCCAGCAGTGCGGGGACTAGCGGGAGGCGGGAGACCCAGTACTTC. Translating it yields CASSAGTSGRRETQYF.

The chain links TRBV5-1 to TRBJ2-7; 11 bases map to TRBD2. Germline V gene lookup returns CDR1 SGHRS and CDR2 YFSETQ. After removal of 5 bases from V and 9 bases from J, the junction contained 13 bases not matched to a gene. The CDR3 consists of 15 residues. The CDR3 DNA reads TGCGCCAGCAGGCCGGCTACTAGCGGGAGCTTGGGGCAGTACTTC. This codes for CASRPATSGSLGQYF.

The chain has TRBV19 and TRBJ1-1, with D possibly matching TRBD1 (5 bases). Germline CDR1 reads LNHDA; CDR2 reads SQIVND (reference sequence). This CDR3 spans 17 amino acids. The V end lost 10 bases, the J end lost 0 bases, and 24 bases lay between the germline ends. CDR3 in DNA: TGTGCCACCTACCCCCTCGGCCTCCTGGGGGTGAACACTGAAGCTTTCTTT. It codes for CATYPLGLLGVNTEAFF. The full variable domain, with the rest looked up from reference TRBV19 and TRBJ1-1, is DGGITQSPKYLFRKEGQNVTLSCEQNLNHDAMYWYRQDPGQGLRLIYYSQIVNDFQKGDIAEGYSVSREKKESFPLTVTSAQKNPTAFYLCATYPLGLLGVNTEAFFGQGTRLTVV.

The gene calls are TRBV27 and TRBJ2-5; a possible D gene is TRBD1 (5 bases). The length of the CDR3 is 14 residues. Germline CDR1 MNHEY, CDR2 SMNVEV (reference sequence). The ends were cut back, 2 bases at V and 6 bases at J, with 13 bases in the middle. The CDR3 DNA reads TGTGCCAGCAGTTTAACGCAGGGTGGCAAGACCCAGTACTTC. Protein: CASSLTQGGKTQYF.